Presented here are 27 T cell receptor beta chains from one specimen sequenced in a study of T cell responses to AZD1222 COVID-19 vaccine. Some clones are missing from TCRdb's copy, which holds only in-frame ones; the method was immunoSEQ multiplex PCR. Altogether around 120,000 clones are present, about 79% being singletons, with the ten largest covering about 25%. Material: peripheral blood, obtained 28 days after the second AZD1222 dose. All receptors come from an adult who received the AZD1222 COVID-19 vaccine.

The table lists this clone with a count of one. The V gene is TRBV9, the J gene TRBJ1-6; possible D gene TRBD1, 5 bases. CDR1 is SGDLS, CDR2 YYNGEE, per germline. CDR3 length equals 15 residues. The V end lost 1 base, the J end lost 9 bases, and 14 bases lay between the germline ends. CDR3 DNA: TGTGCCAGCAGCGTACTGCAGGGTGGGTCTTCACCCCTCCACTTT. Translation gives CASSVLQGGSSPLHF.

CDR3 DNA sequence: TGTGCCAGTAGTATATACCTGAGCTCTGGAAACACCATATATTTT. Translated: CASSIYLSSGNTIYF. This chain links TRBV19 with TRBJ1-3, with D hard to call. Germline V gives CDR1 LNHDA, CDR2 SQIVND (reference sequence). The CDR3 has 15 amino acids. V lost 2 bases and J lost 0, with 8 bases in between.

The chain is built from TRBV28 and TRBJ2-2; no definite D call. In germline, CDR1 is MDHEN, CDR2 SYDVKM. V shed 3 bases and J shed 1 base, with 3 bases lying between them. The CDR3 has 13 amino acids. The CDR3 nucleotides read TGTGCCAGCAGTTTTATGAACACCGGGGAGCTGTTTTTT. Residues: CASSFMNTGELFF.

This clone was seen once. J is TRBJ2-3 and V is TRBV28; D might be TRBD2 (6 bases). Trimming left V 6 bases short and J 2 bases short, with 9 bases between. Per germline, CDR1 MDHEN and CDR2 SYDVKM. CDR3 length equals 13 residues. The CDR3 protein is CASSLGLTDTQYF. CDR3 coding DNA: TGTGCCAGCAGCCTGGGACTCACAGATACGCAGTATTTT.

This chain's CDR3 is CASSLHGGYNEQFF. Written as DNA, the CDR3 is TGCGCCAGCAGCTTGCATGGAGGATACAATGAGCAGTTCTTC. V is TRBV5-1 and J is TRBJ2-1, with D maybe TRBD2 (5 bases). The CDR3 is 14 residues long. In germline, CDR1 is SGHRS, CDR2 YFSETQ. The V end lost 1 base, the J end lost 4 bases, and 9 bases lay between the germline ends.

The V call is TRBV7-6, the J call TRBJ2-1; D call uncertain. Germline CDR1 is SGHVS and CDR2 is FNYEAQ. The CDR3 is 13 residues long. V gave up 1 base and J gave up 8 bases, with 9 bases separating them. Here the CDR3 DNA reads TGTGCCAGCAGCTTAGTTGGAAGCGATGAGCAGTTCTTC. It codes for CASSLVGSDEQFF.

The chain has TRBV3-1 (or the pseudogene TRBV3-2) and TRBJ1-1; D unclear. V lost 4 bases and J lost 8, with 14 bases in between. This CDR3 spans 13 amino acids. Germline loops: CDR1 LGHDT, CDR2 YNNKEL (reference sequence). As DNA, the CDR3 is TGTGCCAGCAGCCTTTCACGGCAGATGGAAGCTTTCTTT. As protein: CASSLSRQMEAFF.

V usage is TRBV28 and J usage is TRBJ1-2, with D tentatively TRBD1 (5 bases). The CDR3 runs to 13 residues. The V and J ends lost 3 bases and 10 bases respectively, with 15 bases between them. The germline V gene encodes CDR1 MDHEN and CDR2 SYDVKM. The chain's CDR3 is CASSFSGAGYYTF. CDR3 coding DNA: TGTGCCAGCAGTTTCTCTGGGGCGGGATACTACACCTTC.

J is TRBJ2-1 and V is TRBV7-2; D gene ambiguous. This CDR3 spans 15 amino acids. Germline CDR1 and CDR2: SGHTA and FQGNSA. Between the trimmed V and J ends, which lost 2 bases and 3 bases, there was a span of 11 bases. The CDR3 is CASSLLADIYNEQFF. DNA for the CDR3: TGTGCCAGCAGCTTACTGGCAGATATCTACAATGAGCAGTTCTTC.

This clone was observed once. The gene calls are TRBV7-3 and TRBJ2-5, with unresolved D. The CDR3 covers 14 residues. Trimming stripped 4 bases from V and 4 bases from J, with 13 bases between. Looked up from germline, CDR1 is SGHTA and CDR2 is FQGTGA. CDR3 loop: CASSYKGVGETQYF. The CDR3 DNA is TGTGCCAGCAGCTATAAGGGTGTGGGAGAGACCCAGTACTTC.

The CDR3 reads CAWSPRDSSYNSPLHF. The CDR3 DNA reads as TGTGCCTGGAGTCCCCGGGACAGCTCCTATAATTCACCCCTCCACTTT. The genes are TRBV30 and TRBJ1-6; TRBD1 matches at 7 bases. Losses at the gene ends were 2 bases for V and 0 bases for J; bases not matched to a gene: 4. The CDR3 consists of 16 residues. Germline CDR1 GTSNPN, CDR2 SVGIG (reference sequence).

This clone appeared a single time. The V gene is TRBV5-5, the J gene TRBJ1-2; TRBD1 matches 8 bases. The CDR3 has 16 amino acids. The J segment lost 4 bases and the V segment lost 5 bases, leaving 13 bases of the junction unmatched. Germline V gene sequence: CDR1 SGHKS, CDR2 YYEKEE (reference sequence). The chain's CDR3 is CASSQDLRQGSYGYTF. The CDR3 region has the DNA TGTGCCAGCAGTCAAGATCTAAGACAGGGGAGCTATGGCTACACCTTC.

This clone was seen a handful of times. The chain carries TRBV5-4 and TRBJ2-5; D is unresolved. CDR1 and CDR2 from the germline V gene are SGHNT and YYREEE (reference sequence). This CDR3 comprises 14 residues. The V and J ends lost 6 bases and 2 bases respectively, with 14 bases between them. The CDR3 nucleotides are TGTGCCAGCACCTCTCTGGGCGATCAAGAGACCCAGTACTTC. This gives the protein CASTSLGDQETQYF.

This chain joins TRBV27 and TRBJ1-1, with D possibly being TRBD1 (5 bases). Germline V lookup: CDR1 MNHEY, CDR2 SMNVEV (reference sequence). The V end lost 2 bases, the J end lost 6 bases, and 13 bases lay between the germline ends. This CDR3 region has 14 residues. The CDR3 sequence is CASSLGSGTSEAFF. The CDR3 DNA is TGTGCCAGCAGTTTAGGTAGCGGGACTTCTGAAGCTTTCTTT.

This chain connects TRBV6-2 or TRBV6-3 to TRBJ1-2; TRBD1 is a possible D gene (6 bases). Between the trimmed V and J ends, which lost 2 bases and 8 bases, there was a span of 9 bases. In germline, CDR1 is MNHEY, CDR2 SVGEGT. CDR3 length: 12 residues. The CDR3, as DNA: TGTGCCAGCAGTTACGGGGGGCCGGGCTACACCTTC. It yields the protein CASSYGGPGYTF.

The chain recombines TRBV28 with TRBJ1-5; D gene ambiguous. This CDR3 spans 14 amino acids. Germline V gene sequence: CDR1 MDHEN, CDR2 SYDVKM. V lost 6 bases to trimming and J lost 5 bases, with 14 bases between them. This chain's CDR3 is CASSSPGSYQPQHF. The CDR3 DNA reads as TGTGCCAGCAGCTCCCCTGGGTCGTATCAGCCCCAGCATTTT.

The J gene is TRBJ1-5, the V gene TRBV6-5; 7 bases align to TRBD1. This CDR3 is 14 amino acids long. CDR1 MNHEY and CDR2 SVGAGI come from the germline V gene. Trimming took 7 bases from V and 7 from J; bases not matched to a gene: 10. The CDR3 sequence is CASTNQQGRQPQHF. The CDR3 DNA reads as TGTGCCAGCACCAATCAACAGGGGCGACAGCCCCAGCATTTT.

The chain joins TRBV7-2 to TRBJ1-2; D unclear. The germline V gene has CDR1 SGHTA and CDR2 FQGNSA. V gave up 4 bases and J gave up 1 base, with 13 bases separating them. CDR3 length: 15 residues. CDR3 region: CASSSLGLGNYGYTF. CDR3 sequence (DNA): TGTGCCAGCAGCTCTTTGGGGTTGGGTAACTATGGCTACACCTTC.

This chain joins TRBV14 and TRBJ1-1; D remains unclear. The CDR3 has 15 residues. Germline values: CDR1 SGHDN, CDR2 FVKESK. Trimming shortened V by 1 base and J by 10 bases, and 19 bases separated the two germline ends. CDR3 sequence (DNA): TGTGCCAGCAGCCAAGGCGGCCGGGGAAGCCAAGGAGCTTTCTTT. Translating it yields CASSQGGRGSQGAFF.

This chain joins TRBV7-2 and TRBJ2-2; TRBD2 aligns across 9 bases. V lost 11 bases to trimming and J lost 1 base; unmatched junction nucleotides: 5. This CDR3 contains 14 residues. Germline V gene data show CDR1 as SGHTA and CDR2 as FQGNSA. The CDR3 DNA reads TGTGCCTTTGGGACTAGCTTGAACACCGGGGAGCTGTTTTTT. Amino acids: CAFGTSLNTGELFF.

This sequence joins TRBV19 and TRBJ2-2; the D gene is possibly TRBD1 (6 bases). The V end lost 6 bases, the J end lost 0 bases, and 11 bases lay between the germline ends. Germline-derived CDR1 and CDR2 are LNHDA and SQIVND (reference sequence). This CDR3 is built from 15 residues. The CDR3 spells CASSTGTTNTGELFF. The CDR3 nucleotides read TGTGCCAGTAGCACCGGGACAACGAACACCGGGGAGCTGTTTTTT.

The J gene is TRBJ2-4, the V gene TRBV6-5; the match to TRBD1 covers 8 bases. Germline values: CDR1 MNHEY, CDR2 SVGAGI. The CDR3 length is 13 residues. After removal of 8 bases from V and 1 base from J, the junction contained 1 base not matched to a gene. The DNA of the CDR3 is TGTGCCAGCCGACAGGGGGCCAAAAACATTCAGTACTTC. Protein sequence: CASRQGAKNIQYF.

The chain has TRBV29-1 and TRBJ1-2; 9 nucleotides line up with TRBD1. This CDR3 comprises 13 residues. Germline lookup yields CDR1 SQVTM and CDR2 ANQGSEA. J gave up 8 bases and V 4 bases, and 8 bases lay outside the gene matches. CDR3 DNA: TGCAGCGTTGTGGGACAGGGTTATTACGGCTACACCTTC. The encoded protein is CSVVGQGYYGYTF.

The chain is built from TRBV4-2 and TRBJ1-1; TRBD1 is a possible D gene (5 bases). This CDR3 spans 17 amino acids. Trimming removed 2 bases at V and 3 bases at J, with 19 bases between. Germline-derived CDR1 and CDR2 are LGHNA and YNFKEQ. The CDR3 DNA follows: TGTGCCAGCAGCCAATTTGTCAGTTCCCGGGGGGACACTGAAGCTTTCTTT. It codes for CASSQFVSSRGDTEAFF.

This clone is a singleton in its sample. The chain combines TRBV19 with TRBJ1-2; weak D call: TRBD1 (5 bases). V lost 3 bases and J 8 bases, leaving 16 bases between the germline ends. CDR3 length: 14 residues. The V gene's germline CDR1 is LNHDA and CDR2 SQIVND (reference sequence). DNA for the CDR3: TGTGCCAGTAGTATCCTAGGGCAGGGAGGCGGCTACACCTTC. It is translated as CASSILGQGGGYTF.

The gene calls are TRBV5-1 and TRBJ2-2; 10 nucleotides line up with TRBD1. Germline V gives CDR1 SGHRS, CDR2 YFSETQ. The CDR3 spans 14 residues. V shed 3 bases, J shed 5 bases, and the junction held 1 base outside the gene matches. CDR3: CASSWTGGTGELFF. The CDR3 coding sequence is TGCGCCAGCAGCTGGACAGGGGGAACCGGGGAGCTGTTTTTT.

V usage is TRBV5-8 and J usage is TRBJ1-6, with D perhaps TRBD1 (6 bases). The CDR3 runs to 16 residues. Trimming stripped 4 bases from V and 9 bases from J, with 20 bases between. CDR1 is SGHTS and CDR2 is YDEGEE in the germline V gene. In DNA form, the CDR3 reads TGTGCCAGCAGCGAGGGGGGCCACCTCGGCGGTTCACCCCTCCACTTT. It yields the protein CASSEGGHLGGSPLHF. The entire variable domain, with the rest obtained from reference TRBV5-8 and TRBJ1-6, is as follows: EAGVTQSPTHLIKTRGQQATLRCSPISGHTSVYWYQQALGLGLQFLLWYDEGEERNRGNFPPRFSGRQFPNYSSELNVNALELEDSALYLCASSEGGHLGGSPLHFGNGTRLTVT.